This T cell receptor beta chain was documented in a study of graft-versus-host responses after intestinal transplantation. Study at large: Every recipient had anti-thymocyte globulin induction and approximately 3 years of tacrolimus plus steroids. General study results and limits: GvH clones occurred in recipient marrow; some first appeared in ileum or blood. Early post-transplant falls in HvG clones accompanied the peak levels of circulating GvH clones. Some patients had graft-donor T cell macrochimerism, and their allografts showed high graft-versus-host to host-versus-graft clonal ratios.

Using immunoSEQ multiplex PCR, the repertoire was profiled, and TCRdb retains in-frame clones only, with some absent. Of around 100,000 clones in the sample, roughly 87% were seen once. Germline V gene lookup returns CDR1 SGHTA and CDR2 FQGTGA. This CDR3 has 13 amino acids. V was clipped by 3 bases and J by 3 bases, with 8 bases between them. This clone was seen more than once but under ten times. As yet, its antigen is unknown. The TCR originated in a human donor who was the organ donor for an intestinal transplant. The source was unstimulated CD4+ T cells sorted from spleen or lymph node cells, collected before transplant. V is TRBV7-3 and J is TRBJ1-1; D not certain. CDR3 in DNA: TGTGCCAGCAGCTTCGTCAGAGACACTGAAGCTTTCTTT. Translating gives CASSFVRDTEAFF. The complete variable domain, with remaining parts taken from reference TRBV7-3 and TRBJ1-1, reads GAGVSQTPSNKVTEKGKYVELRCDPISGHTALYWYRQSLGQGPEFLIYFQGTGAADDSGLPNDRFFAVRPEGSVSTLKIQRTERGDSAVYLCASSFVRDTEAFFGQGTRLTVV.